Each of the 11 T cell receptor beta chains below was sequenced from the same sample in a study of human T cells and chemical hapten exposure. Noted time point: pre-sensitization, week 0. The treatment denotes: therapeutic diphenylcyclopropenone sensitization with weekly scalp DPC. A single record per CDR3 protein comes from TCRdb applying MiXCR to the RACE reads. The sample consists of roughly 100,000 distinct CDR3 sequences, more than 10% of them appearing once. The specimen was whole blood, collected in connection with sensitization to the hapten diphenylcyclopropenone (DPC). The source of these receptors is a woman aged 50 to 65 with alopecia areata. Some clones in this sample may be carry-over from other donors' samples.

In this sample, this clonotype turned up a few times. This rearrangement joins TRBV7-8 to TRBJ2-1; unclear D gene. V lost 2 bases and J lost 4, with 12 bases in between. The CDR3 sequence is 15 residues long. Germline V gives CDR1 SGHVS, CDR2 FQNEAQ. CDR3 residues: CASSLYQVSYNEQFF. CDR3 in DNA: TGTGCCAGCAGCTTATATCAGGTTTCGTACAATGAGCAGTTCTTC.

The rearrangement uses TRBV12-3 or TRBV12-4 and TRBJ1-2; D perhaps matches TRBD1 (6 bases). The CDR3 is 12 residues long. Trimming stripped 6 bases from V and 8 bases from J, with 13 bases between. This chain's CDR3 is CASSPGTIGYTF. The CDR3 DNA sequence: TGTGCCAGCAGCCCCGGGACAATCGGCTACACCTTC.

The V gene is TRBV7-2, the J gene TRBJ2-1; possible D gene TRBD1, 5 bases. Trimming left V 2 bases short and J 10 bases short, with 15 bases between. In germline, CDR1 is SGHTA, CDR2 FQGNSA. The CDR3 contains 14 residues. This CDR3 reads CASSLSEGYREQFF. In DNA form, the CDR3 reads TGTGCCAGCAGCTTATCGGAAGGTTACAGGGAGCAGTTCTTC.

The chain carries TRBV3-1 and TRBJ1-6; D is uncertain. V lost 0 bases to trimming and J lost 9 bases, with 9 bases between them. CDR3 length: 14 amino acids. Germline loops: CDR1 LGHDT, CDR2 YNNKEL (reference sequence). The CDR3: CASSQEGSFSPLHF. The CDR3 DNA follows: TGTGCCAGCAGCCAAGAGGGGTCGTTTTCACCCCTCCACTTT.

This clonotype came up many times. The CDR3 here is CASSPGQGADTQYF. In nucleotides, the CDR3 is TGTGCCAGCAGCCCCGGACAGGGCGCAGATACGCAGTATTTT. This rearrangement joins TRBV11-2 to TRBJ2-3; 8 bases are shared with TRBD1. The CDR3 totals 14 residues. Germline V gives CDR1 SGHAT, CDR2 FQNNGV. The J segment lost 4 bases and the V segment lost 5 bases, leaving 5 bases of the junction unmatched.

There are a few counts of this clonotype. CDR3 DNA sequence: TGTGCCAGCAGCAAGGACTCTGGGGCCAACGTCCTGACTTTC. Protein: CASSKDSGANVLTF. The chain links TRBV13 to TRBJ2-6; D ambiguous. The germline V and J ends were trimmed by 5 bases and 0 bases, with 5 bases remaining between them. This CDR3 contains 14 residues. Germline values: CDR1 PRHDT, CDR2 FYEKMQ (reference sequence).

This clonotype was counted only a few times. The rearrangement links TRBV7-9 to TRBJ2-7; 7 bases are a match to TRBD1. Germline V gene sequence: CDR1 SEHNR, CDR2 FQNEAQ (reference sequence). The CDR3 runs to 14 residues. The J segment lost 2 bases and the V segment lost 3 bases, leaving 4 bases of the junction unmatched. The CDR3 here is CASSFPGQTYEQYF. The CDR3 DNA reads TGTGCCAGCAGCTTCCCGGGACAGACCTACGAGCAGTACTTC.

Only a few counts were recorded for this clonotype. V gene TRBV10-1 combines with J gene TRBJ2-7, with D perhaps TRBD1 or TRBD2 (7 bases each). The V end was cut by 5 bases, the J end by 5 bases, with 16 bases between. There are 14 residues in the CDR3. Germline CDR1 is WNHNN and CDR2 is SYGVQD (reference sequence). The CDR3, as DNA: TGCGCCAGCAGTAAGGGACAGCGGGAAAACGAGCAGTACTTC. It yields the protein CASSKGQRENEQYF.

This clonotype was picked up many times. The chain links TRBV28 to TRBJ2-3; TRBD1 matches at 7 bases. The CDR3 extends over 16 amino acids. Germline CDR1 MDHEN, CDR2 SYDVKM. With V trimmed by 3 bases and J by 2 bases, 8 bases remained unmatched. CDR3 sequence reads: CASSFPSTGITDTQYF. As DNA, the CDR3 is TGTGCCAGCAGTTTCCCCTCGACAGGGATCACAGATACGCAGTATTTT.

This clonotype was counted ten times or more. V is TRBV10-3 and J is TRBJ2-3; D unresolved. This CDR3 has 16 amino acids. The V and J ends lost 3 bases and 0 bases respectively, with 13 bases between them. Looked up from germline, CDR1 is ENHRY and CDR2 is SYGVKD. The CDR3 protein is CAISDFPAPSTDTQYF. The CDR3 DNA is TGTGCCATCAGTGACTTCCCTGCACCGAGCACAGATACGCAGTATTTT.

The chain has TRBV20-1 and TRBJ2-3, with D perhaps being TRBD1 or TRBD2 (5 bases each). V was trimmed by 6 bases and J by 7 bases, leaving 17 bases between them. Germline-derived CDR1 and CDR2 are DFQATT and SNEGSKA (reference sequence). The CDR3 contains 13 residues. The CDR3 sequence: CSAARDGRNTQYF. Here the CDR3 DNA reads TGCAGTGCAGCAAGGGACGGGCGGAATACGCAGTATTTT.